This TCR beta chain came from a study of response to subunit inactivated influenza vaccine (dated by TCRdb to the late 2010s). Concerning the study at large: The study used deep quantitative T cell receptor repertoire profiling to track responses to a trivalent subunit inactivated influenza vaccine. Points the paper makes about the study in general: The authors suggested that each seasonal influenza vaccination may recruit only a limited number of new T cells.

This clonotype has only a few counts. The antigen it recognizes is unknown. Base qualities are not recorded, but no much larger clone differs from it by a single base. The library was made by RT-PCR. For sequencing, an Illumina HiSeq 2500 was employed. In-frame beta chains were kept once TCRdb had trimmed the public reads at Q25 with fastp and called clones with MiXCR. Each CDR3 protein appears once, grouped with its most common genes and DNA. The sample includes about 520,000 distinct CDR3 sequences, with about 7.2% observed a single time. The ten largest make up approximately 14% of the sample. In the germline V gene, CDR1 corresponds to LGHNA and CDR2 to YSLEER. The CDR3 runs 15 residues from the cysteine to the phenylalanine. The sequence is cut down to CDR3 DNA, 45 bases in frame from base 1. V and J are truncated by 4 bases and 4 bases respectively, leaving an intervening sequence of 16 bases.

This receptor chain uses TRBV4-3 and TRBJ1-2; the D segment cannot be called with confidence. The TCR originated in a man aged 45 to 75 who received an inactivated influenza vaccine. Donor details come from another sample of the same person, matched by shared clones. This specimen was PBMCs from blood, taken less than 30 months after vaccination. The nucleotide sequence reads TGCGCCAGCAGCCCTGACAAGGCGGCCTTCTATGGCTACACCTTC. The resulting protein is CASSPDKAAFYGYTF.